Listed below are T cell receptor beta chains from one sample, sequenced in a study of OX40 agonist ivuxolimab in advanced cancers. Assay: immunoSEQ multiplex PCR; the TCRdb copy retains only in-frame clones and omits some. The sample lists about 70,000 clones, roughly 77% seen once, with about 5% in the top ten. The source material was CD4+ or CD8+ T cells sorted from blood, sampled in a trial of the OX40 agonist ivuxolimab. All receptors come from an adult with an advanced solid tumor such as melanoma, head and neck, liver or kidney cancer. Each CDR3 is given with its conserved first and last residue. The order of the fields is J gene, D gene, V gene, clone size, CDR3 length, CDR3 protein. The D gene is left open where the match is weak. Rows give clone size only sometimes, using once, few, many, or a class for an expanded clone.

TRBJ1-4,TRBD1,TRBV4-1,once,20,CASSQVYRVRDRGGNEKLFF
TRBJ2-7,.,TRBV7-8,few,15,CASRFHQGPSYEQYF
TRBJ1-6,.,TRBV7-9,.,14,CASSLRGDNSPLHF
TRBJ2-1,.,TRBV10-2,.,11,CAATQGGEQFF
TRBJ1-2,.,TRBV6-5,once,15,CASSYSVGSNYGYTF
TRBJ1-2,.,TRBV5-1,.,16,CASSLVFAGEGYGYTF
TRBJ2-2,.,TRBV5-1,.,16,CASSSSGNYNTGELFF
TRBJ1-6,.,TRBV11-2,.,15,CASSLGGGSFSPLHF
TRBJ2-3,TRBD1,TRBV7-6,.,15,CASSLGTGKVDTQYF
TRBJ2-1,.,TRBV6-1,.,14,CASGASSYYNEQFF
TRBJ2-7,.,TRBV30,.,14,CAWSVSEGWYEQYF
TRBJ2-1,.,TRBV5-1,.,15,CASRRGGGGYNEQFF
TRBJ1-3,.,TRBV7-9,.,15,CASSSQGNSGNTIYF
TRBJ1-1,.,TRBV30,.,11,CAWSVGGVTFF
TRBJ1-1,TRBD1,TRBV19,.,14,CASSNQGGDTEAFF
TRBJ2-1,.,TRBV29-1,.,14,CSVWDRPNNNEQFF
TRBJ1-4,.,TRBV9,.,10,CASSVGKLFF
TRBJ2-1,TRBD1,TRBV5-1,.,14,CASSLGQGAGEQFF
TRBJ2-5,.,TRBV4-1,few,14,CASSLGAGGETQYF
TRBJ2-6,TRBD1,TRBV5-4,few,17,CASSFPGTGSGANVLTF
TRBJ1-4,.,TRBV7-9,.,16,CASSRVPESTNEKLFF
TRBJ2-3,TRBD1,TRBV5-4,.,14,CASSPGQGADTQYF
TRBJ2-5,TRBD2,TRBV5-4,.,15,CASSSLAGGKETQYF
TRBJ2-2,.,TRBV29-1,once,11,CSARDTGELFF
TRBJ2-2,TRBD2,TRBV27,medium-sized,15,CASSLGGFSTGELFF
TRBJ2-1,TRBD2,TRBV19,.,18,CASSIIRLAGGPKDEQFF
TRBJ2-6,.,TRBV30,.,13,CAWSQPGANVLTF
TRBJ1-1,.,TRBV11-2,.,15,CASSLGAGANTEAFF
TRBJ2-1,TRBD1,TRBV6-1,.,16,CASSEWVGTGNNEQFF
TRBJ2-5,.,TRBV7-2,.,14,CASSSGTFEETQYF
TRBJ2-2,TRBD2,TRBV4-2,.,17,CASSQDPLAGGTGELFF
TRBJ1-1,.,TRBV5-6,.,12,CASSLMSRGAFF
TRBJ2-7,TRBD2,TRBV6-1,.,15,CASSEAAGGSYEQYF
TRBJ1-1,.,TRBV15,many,14,CATSLLRGGTEAFF
TRBJ1-1,.,TRBV5-1,.,14,CASTSFSPNTEAFF
TRBJ2-7,TRBD1,TRBV19,.,14,CASRSGTGAYEQYF
TRBJ2-7,TRBD2,TRBV27,.,17,CASSLQAGGPLSYEQYF
TRBJ2-3,.,TRBV28,.,15,CASSLVGLGTDTQYF
TRBJ1-1,TRBD1,TRBV19,.,16,CASRIDGTGGATEAFF
TRBJ1-1,.,TRBV10-3,.,13,CACSDGGKGGTFF
TRBJ1-1,TRBD1,TRBV7-9,.,13,CASSLADREGAFF
TRBJ1-2,TRBD1,TRBV9,.,15,CASSVDDRGPYGYTF
TRBJ1-6,TRBD1,TRBV5-1,.,16,CASSSTGSSYNSPLHF
TRBJ1-6,.,TRBV15,.,16,CATSREEGVLNSPLHF
TRBJ2-5,TRBD2,TRBV2,.,13,CASSEGAGGTQYF
.,.,TRBV18,.,13,CASSPAGMHEQYF
TRBJ2-1,.,TRBV5-4,.,15,CASSPPPDHYNEQFF
TRBJ1-1,.,TRBV4-3,.,15,CASSQDHRVSTEAFF
TRBJ2-1,.,TRBV7-3,.,15,CASSAGPPAYNEQFF
TRBJ1-5,TRBD1,TRBV7-8,few,13,CASSTQGDQPQHF
TRBJ1-5,.,TRBV5-6,once,14,CASSWRESNQPQHF
TRBJ2-5,TRBD2,TRBV4-2,.,15,CASSHWTSGQETQYF
TRBJ1-4,.,TRBV7-2,.,16,CASSLVWGTQNEKLFF